What follows is one T cell receptor beta chain and its context. The sample has other DNA sequences that encode this CDR3 too. The sample is drawn from a study of blood T cell repertoires in COVID-19. V shed 7 bases and J shed 2 bases, with 11 bases lying between them. Germline values: CDR1 SQVTM, CDR2 ANQGSEA. CDR3 length: 12 amino acids. Generated by immunoSEQ multiplex PCR, the TCRdb table keeps only in-frame clones and is missing some. The sample consists of around 170,000 clones, 84% of them appearing once. The sequence was obtained from a man between 45 and 60 years old who had recovered from COVID-19. The rearrangement joins TRBV29-1 to TRBJ1-2, with D possibly being TRBD1 (6 bases). The sequenced sample was PBMCs or T cells enriched from blood (not recorded which). CDR3 DNA: TGCAGCGCCCTACAGGGAAACTATGGCTACACCTTC. Its translation is CSALQGNYGYTF.